This is a list of T cell receptor beta chains from one sample in a study of response to subunit inactivated influenza vaccine. TCRdb re-analysed the RT-PCR reads in MiXCR, keeping a single row per CDR3 protein. The table records 500,000 or so distinct CDR3 sequences, roughly 9.7% of them present only once. Sequenced material: PBMCs from blood, taken about 40 days after vaccination. The receptors were gathered from a man aged 45-65 years who received an inactivated influenza vaccine. The CDR3 runs from the conserved cysteine through the conserved F or W. The D gene is left open where the match is weak. Size tells how often a clone was seen (once, few, many) or the class of an expanded clone, and some rows leave it out.

v_call,clone_size,j_call,d_call,cdr3_nt,cdr3_aa
TRBV7-2,few,TRBJ1-4,-,TGTGCCAGCAGCAATCCCAGGGCCCCTAATGAAAAACTGTTTTTT,CASSNPRAPNEKLFF
TRBV6-2/TRBV6-3,few,TRBJ2-3,-,TGTGCCAGCAGTTACTCCTTCAGCGTTCTTAGCACAGATACGCAGTATTTT,CASSYSFSVLSTDTQYF
TRBV7-2,-,TRBJ2-7,-,TGTGCCAGCAGCTTATACGGTCGGAACTCCTACGAGCAGTACTTC,CASSLYGRNSYEQYF
TRBV5-1,many,TRBJ2-2,TRBD1,TGCGCCAGCAGCTCCGGACAGGGAGGACTAACCGGGGAGCTGTTTTTT,CASSSGQGGLTGELFF
TRBV20-1,few,TRBJ2-7,-,TGCAGTGCCTCGGGACAAATTGTGCCTTGGGAGCAGTACTTC,CSASGQIVPWEQYF
TRBV15,many,TRBJ2-5,TRBD2,TGTGCCACCAGCAGAGGGGGAGGGTCGCTAGAGACCCAGTACTTC,CATSRGGGSLETQYF
TRBV20-1,many,TRBJ2-3,TRBD2,TGCAGTGCTAGAGATTTTAGCGGGGGCACAGATACGCAGTATTTT,CSARDFSGGTDTQYF
TRBV28,few,TRBJ2-5,TRBD2,TGTGCCAGCAGTTTGGGAGGGCAGCTACCACAAGAGACCCAGTACTTC,CASSLGGQLPQETQYF
TRBV6-5,many,TRBJ2-1,-,TGTGCCAGCAGTTGGGGCAGGGCATACAATGAGCAGTTCTTC,CASSWGRAYNEQFF
TRBV5-1,many,TRBJ2-3,-,TGCGCCAGCAGCTTGGGGAACACAGATACGCAGTATTTT,CASSLGNTDTQYF
TRBV5-1,-,TRBJ2-5,TRBD1,TGCGCCAGCAGCTTAAGGACAGGGGGCGACGGGACCCAGTACTTC,CASSLRTGGDGTQYF
TRBV2,few,TRBJ2-5,-,TGTGCCAGCAGTGAAGCGCTCGGGAAGGGAGAGACCCAGTACTTC,CASSEALGKGETQYF
TRBV10-3,many,TRBJ2-1,TRBD2,TGTGCCATCAGTGTGGGCGGGACTAGTTCCTACAATGAGCAGTTCTTC,CAISVGGTSSYNEQFF